The 20 T cell receptor beta chains below were found in one sample sequenced in a study of cytomegalovirus exposure and HLA in healthy donors. In the PCR, 60 Vbeta and 13 Jbeta primers were used. Some clones are missing from TCRdb's copy, which holds only in-frame ones; the method was immunoSEQ multiplex PCR. This table has some 140,000 clones, around 83% appearing once. Sequenced material: PBMCs. The source is a woman aged 50 to 60 in good health and CMV-seropositive.

The J gene is TRBJ1-2, the V gene TRBV7-9; TRBD1 matches 7 bases. The CDR3 extends over 14 amino acids. Trimming cost V 5 bases and J 8 bases; bases outside gene matches: 11. In germline, CDR1 is SEHNR, CDR2 FQNEAQ (reference sequence). The CDR3 here is CASSTTGDFWGYTF. The CDR3 DNA reads TGTGCCAGCAGCACCACAGGGGACTTTTGGGGCTACACCTTC. The whole variable domain, filled in from reference TRBV7-9 and TRBJ1-2, reads DTGVSQNPRHKITKRGQNVTFRCDPISEHNRLYWYRQTLGQGPEFLTYFQNEAQLEKSRLLSDRFSAERPKGSFSTLEIQRTEQGDSAMYLCASSTTGDFWGYTFGSGTRLTVV.

This clone has a handful of counts. The J gene is TRBJ1-1, the V gene TRBV28; 8 bases are a match to TRBD1. Looked up from germline, CDR1 is MDHEN and CDR2 is SYDVKM. The ends lost 5 bases at V and 5 bases at J; junction bases unmatched: 13. The CDR3 is made up of 16 amino acids. In DNA form, the CDR3 reads TGTGCCAGCAGTCGGCGGACAGGGTACTGGAGGACTGAAGCTTTCTTT. Translated: CASSRRTGYWRTEAFF. Filled out from reference TRBV28 and TRBJ1-1, the complete variable domain reads DVKVTQSSRYLVKRTGEKVFLECVQDMDHENMFWYRQDPGLGLRLIYFSYDVKMKEKGDIPEGYSVSREKKERFSLILESASTNQTSMYLCASSRRTGYWRTEAFFGQGTRLTVV.

The CDR3 is CASSLGASGSRVYNEQFF. In DNA, the CDR3 is TGTGCCAGCAGCTTAGGTGCTAGCGGGAGTAGGGTCTACAATGAGCAGTTCTTC. The rearrangement links TRBV11-2 to TRBJ2-1; 10 bases are shared with TRBD2. The V segment lost 1 base and the J segment 3 bases; nucleotides outside the gene matches: 9. Germline-derived CDR1 and CDR2 are SGHAT and FQNNGV. The CDR3 loop spans 18 amino acids.

The chain uses TRBV5-5 and TRBJ1-1, with D tentatively TRBD1 (5 bases). V was clipped by 5 bases and J by 4 bases, with 21 bases between them. The CDR3 is made up of 16 amino acids. The germline V gene has CDR1 SGHKS and CDR2 YYEKEE (reference sequence). The CDR3 here is CASSKQGSGVSTEAFF. Written as DNA, the CDR3 is TGTGCCAGCAGTAAGCAGGGAAGTGGGGTAAGCACTGAAGCTTTCTTT.

This clone was detected only a few times. The J gene is TRBJ1-6, the V gene TRBV18; 7 bases match TRBD1. V shed 2 bases, J shed 9 bases, and the junction held 7 bases outside the gene matches. The CDR3 sequence is 15 residues long. Germline V lookup: CDR1 KGHSH, CDR2 LQKENI. CDR3 in DNA: TGTGCCAGCTCACCAGATTTACAGGGGTTTTCACCCCTCCACTTT. Protein: CASSPDLQGFSPLHF. Filled out from reference TRBV18 and TRBJ1-6, the complete variable domain reads NAGVMQNPRHLVRRRGQEARLRCSPMKGHSHVYWYRQLPEEGLKFMVYLQKENIIDESGMPKERFSAEFPKEGPSILRIQQVVRGDSAAYFCASSPDLQGFSPLHFGNGTRLTVT.

The rearrangement joins TRBV30 to TRBJ1-4; TRBD1 might be the D (5 bases). Germline V lookup: CDR1 GTSNPN, CDR2 SVGIG (reference sequence). Trimming shortened V by 0 bases and J by 7 bases, and 21 bases separated the two germline ends. The CDR3 spans 17 residues. CDR3 nucleotide sequence: TGTGCCTGGAGTGTACAAAGGTCCGCCCGGCAGGGTGAAAAACTGTTTTTT. It translates to CAWSVQRSARQGEKLFF.

This rearrangement joins TRBV5-1 to TRBJ1-1; weak D call: TRBD1 (5 bases). Germline V gene sequence: CDR1 SGHRS, CDR2 YFSETQ. Trimming took off 0 bases at V and 12 bases at J, with 15 bases between the two ends. There are 13 residues in the CDR3. For the CDR3, the DNA is TGCGCCAGCAGCTTGGCTGGGGGGTCTGAGACTTTCTTT. Protein product: CASSLAGGSETFF.

The chain links TRBV19 to TRBJ2-1, with 9 bases identical to TRBD2. The junction had 12 bases not matched to a gene; V was cut back by 6 bases and J by 3 bases. CDR1 LNHDA and CDR2 SQIVND come from the germline V gene (reference sequence). The CDR3 spans 17 residues. The CDR3 is CASSPGLAVPDYNEQFF. CDR3 in DNA: TGTGCCAGTAGCCCGGGACTAGCCGTTCCCGACTACAATGAGCAGTTCTTC.

The chain combines TRBV27 with TRBJ2-1; 7 bases are a match to TRBD2. The CDR3 covers 14 residues. Per the germline V gene, CDR1 is MNHEY and CDR2 is SMNVEV (reference sequence). The V gene end was trimmed by 8 bases and the J gene end by 8 bases; junction bases not matched to a gene: 12. CDR3 amino acids: CASHYAGDADEQFF. The CDR3 region has the DNA TGTGCCAGCCATTACGCGGGGGACGCAGATGAGCAGTTCTTC.

This chain joins TRBV7-6 and TRBJ1-1, with D uncertain. Germline CDR1 is SGHVS and CDR2 is FNYEAQ. V lost 6 bases and J 1 base, leaving 9 bases between the germline ends. The CDR3 loop spans 13 amino acids. The CDR3 loop is CASRRLRNTEAFF. In nucleotides, the CDR3 is TGTGCCAGCAGGAGACTCAGGAACACTGAAGCTTTCTTT.

This chain uses TRBV4-1 with TRBJ1-2; the D is unclear. Between the trimmed V and J ends, which lost 4 bases and 8 bases, there was a span of 14 bases. The length of the CDR3 is 13 residues. CDR1 is MGHRA, CDR2 YSYEKL, per germline. DNA of the CDR3: TGCGCCAGCAGCCGCATAGGAGTCTGGGGCTACACCTTC. Translation: CASSRIGVWGYTF.

The rearrangement joins TRBV6-5 to TRBJ1-5; no definite D call. V lost 2 bases and J lost 0, with 8 bases in between. The CDR3 length is 15 residues. In germline, CDR1 is MNHEY, CDR2 SVGAGI. CDR3 in amino acids: CASSYDTDSNQPQHF. The DNA of the CDR3 is TGTGCCAGCAGTTACGACACCGATAGCAATCAGCCCCAGCATTTT.

The V call is TRBV4-3, the J call TRBJ2-3; D might be TRBD2 (6 bases). The CDR3 extends over 15 amino acids. The V gene's germline CDR1 is LGHNA and CDR2 YSLEER. Trimming left V 0 bases short and J 5 bases short, with 12 bases between. The CDR3 bases are TGCGCCAGCAGCCAAGATGGCCGGGGAGGAGATACGCAGTATTTT. Translation: CASSQDGRGGDTQYF.

The V gene is TRBV15, the J gene TRBJ1-1; the D gene is possibly TRBD1 (6 bases). The V gene's germline CDR1 is LNHNV and CDR2 YYDKDF (reference sequence). This CDR3 contains 14 residues. V was pared by 3 bases and J by 4 bases, with 12 bases between. In nucleotides, the CDR3 is TGTGCCACCAGCAGGGGGGCCGCGGGCACTGAAGCTTTCTTT. This sequence encodes CATSRGAAGTEAFF.

The J gene is TRBJ1-2, the V gene TRBV5-5; 8 bases are a match to TRBD1. Trimming removed 0 bases from V and 2 bases from J; junction bases left unmatched: 3. Germline V gene data show CDR1 as SGHKS and CDR2 as YYEKEE (reference sequence). The CDR3 spans 15 residues. DNA for the CDR3: TGTGCCAGCAGCTTGGACCCAGGGGGCAACTATGGCTACACCTTC. Residues: CASSLDPGGNYGYTF.

The chain couples TRBV5-1 to TRBJ2-2; 8 bases fit TRBD1. J was trimmed by 6 bases and V by 4 bases; bases with no gene match: 11. The CDR3 has 16 residues. CDR1 and CDR2 from the germline V gene are SGHRS and YFSETQ. CDR3 region: CASSLRDRRIPGELFF. The CDR3 nucleotides are TGCGCCAGCAGCCTGCGGGACAGGAGAATACCCGGGGAGCTGTTTTTT. The full variable domain, with the rest looked up from reference TRBV5-1 and TRBJ2-2, is KAGVTQTPRYLIKTRGQQVTLSCSPISGHRSVSWYQQTPGQGLQFLFEYFSETQRNKGNFPGRFSGRQFSNSRSEMNVSTLELGDSALYLCASSLRDRRIPGELFFGEGSRLTVL.

V usage is TRBV5-6 and J usage is TRBJ1-2; the D gene is possibly TRBD1 (6 bases). This CDR3 comprises 15 residues. With 4 bases removed from V and 6 bases from J, the gap between germline ends came to 19 bases. CDR1 is SGHDT and CDR2 is YYEEEE in the germline V gene. The CDR3 coding sequence is TGTGCCAGCAGCCTTCCCCCGGGGGGCGCGGATGGCTACACCTTC. It codes for CASSLPPGGADGYTF.

This chain links TRBV4-1 with TRBJ1-3; D unclear. V lost 4 bases, J lost 4 bases, and 17 bases lay in between. Germline assignment: CDR1 MGHRA and CDR2 YSYEKL. This CDR3 region has 16 residues. CDR3 region: CASSPVGRGKGNTIYF. CDR3 sequence (DNA): TGCGCCAGCAGCCCGGTTGGTCGGGGAAAAGGAAACACCATATATTTT.

In this sample, this clone turned up once. The chain carries TRBV30 and TRBJ1-1; no reliable D call. V lost 1 base and J 0 bases, leaving 6 bases between the germline ends. The germline CDR1 and CDR2 sequences are GTSNPN and SVGIG (reference sequence). CDR3 length equals 13 residues. For the CDR3, the DNA is TGTGCCTGGAGTGAACAACTGAACACTGAAGCTTTCTTT. It yields the protein CAWSEQLNTEAFF. Full variable domain (remainder filled in from reference TRBV30 and TRBJ1-1): SQTIHQWPATLVQPVGSPLSLECTVEGTSNPNLYWYRQAAGRGLQLLFYSVGIGQISSEVPQNLSASRPQDRQFILSSKKLLLSDSGFYLCAWSEQLNTEAFFGQGTRLTVV.

J is TRBJ2-4 and V is TRBV5-8; TRBD1 is a possible D gene (6 bases). V was clipped by 2 bases and J by 7 bases, with 10 bases between them. Germline-derived CDR1 and CDR2 are SGHTS and YDEGEE. The CDR3 loop spans 13 amino acids. CDR3 DNA sequence: TGTGCCAGCAGCTTAAACAGGGCTAACATTCAGTACTTC. It translates to CASSLNRANIQYF.